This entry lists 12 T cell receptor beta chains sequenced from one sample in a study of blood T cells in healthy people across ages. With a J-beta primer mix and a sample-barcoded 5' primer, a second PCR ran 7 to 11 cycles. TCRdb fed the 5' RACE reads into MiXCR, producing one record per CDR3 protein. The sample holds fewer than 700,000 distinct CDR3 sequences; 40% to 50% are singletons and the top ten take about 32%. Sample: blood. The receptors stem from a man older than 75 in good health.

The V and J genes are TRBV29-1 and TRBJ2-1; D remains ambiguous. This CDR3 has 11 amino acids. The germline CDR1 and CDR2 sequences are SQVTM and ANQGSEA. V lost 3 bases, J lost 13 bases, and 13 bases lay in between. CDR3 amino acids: CSVEDHQTQFF. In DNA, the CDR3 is TGCAGCGTTGAGGACCACCAGACCCAGTTCTTC.

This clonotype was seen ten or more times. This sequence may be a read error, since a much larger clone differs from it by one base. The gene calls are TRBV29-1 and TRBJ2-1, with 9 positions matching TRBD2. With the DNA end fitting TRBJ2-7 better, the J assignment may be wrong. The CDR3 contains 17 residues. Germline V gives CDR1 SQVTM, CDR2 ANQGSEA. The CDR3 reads CSVEDWTSEVSYNEQYF. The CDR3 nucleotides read TGCAGCGTTGAAGACTGGACTAGCGAGGTCTCCTACAATGAGCAGTACTTC.

CDR3 amino acids: CASTGQGGVEKLFF. CDR3 coding DNA: TGTGCCAGCACCGGACAGGGAGGGGTTGAAAAACTGTTTTTT. The chain uses TRBV6-1 and TRBJ1-4; 8 bases agree with TRBD1. CDR1 and CDR2 (germline): MNHNS, SASEGT. Trimming took 7 bases from V and 7 from J; bases not matched to a gene: 8. The CDR3 has 14 residues.

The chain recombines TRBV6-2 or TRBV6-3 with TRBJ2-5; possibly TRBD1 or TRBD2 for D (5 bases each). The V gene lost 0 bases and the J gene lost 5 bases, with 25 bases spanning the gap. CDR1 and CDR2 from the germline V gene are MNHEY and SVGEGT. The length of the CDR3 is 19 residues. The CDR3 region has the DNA TGTGCCAGCAGTTACTCGAAAGTTGGGGCGGAACGGCCGGGGGAGACCCAGTACTTC. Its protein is CASSYSKVGAERPGETQYF.

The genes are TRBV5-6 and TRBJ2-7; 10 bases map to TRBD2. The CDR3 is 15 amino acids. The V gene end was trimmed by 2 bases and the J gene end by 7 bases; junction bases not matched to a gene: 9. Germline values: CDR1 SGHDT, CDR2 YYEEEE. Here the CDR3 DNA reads TGTGCCAGCAGCTTAGCCGGGACTAGCGCCAATGAGCAGTACTTC. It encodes CASSLAGTSANEQYF.

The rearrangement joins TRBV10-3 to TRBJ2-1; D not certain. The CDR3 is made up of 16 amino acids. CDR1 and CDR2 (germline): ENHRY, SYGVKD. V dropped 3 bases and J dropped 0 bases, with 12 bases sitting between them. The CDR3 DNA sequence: TGTGCCATCAGTGAAGGTATGGCAGGCTCCTACAATGAGCAGTTCTTC. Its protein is CAISEGMAGSYNEQFF.

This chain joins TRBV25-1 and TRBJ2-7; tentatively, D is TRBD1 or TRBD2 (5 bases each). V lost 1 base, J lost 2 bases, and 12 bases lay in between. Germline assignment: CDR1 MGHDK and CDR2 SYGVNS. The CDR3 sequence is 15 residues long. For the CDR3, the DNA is TGTGCCAGCAGTGAATCGGGGCGACGGACCTACGAGCAGTACTTC. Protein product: CASSESGRRTYEQYF.

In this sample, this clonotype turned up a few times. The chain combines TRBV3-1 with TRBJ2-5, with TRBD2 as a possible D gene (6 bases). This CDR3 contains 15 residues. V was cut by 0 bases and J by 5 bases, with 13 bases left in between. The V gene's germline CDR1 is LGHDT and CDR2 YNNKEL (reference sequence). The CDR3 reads CASSQELAGGETQYF. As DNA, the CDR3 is TGTGCCAGCAGCCAAGAACTAGCCGGTGGCGAGACCCAGTACTTC.

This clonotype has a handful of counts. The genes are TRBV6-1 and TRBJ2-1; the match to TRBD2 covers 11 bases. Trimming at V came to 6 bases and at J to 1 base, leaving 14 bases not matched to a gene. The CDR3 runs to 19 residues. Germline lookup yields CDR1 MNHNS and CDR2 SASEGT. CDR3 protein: CASSGTSGRGGGSYNEQFF. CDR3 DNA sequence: TGTGCCAGCAGCGGTACTAGCGGGAGAGGGGGTGGGTCCTACAATGAGCAGTTCTTC.

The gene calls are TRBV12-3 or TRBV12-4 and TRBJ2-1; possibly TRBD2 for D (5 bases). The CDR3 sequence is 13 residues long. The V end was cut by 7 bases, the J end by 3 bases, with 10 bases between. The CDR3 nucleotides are TGTGCCAGCAAACCGGGATACTACAATGAGCAGTTCTTC. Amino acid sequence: CASKPGYYNEQFF.

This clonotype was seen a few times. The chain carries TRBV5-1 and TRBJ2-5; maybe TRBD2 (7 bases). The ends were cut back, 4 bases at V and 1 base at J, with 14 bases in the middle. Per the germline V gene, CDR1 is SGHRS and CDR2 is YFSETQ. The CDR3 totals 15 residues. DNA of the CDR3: TGCGCCAGCAGCCGCAGGGGCGGGGGCCAAGAGACCCAGTACTTC. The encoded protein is CASSRRGGGQETQYF.

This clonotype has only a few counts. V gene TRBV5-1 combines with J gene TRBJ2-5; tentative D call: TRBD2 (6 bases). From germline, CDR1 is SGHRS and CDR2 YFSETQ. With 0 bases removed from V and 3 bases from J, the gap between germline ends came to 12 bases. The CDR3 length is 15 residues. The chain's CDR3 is CASSLERPGEETQYF. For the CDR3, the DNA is TGCGCCAGCAGCTTGGAAAGGCCGGGGGAAGAGACCCAGTACTTC.